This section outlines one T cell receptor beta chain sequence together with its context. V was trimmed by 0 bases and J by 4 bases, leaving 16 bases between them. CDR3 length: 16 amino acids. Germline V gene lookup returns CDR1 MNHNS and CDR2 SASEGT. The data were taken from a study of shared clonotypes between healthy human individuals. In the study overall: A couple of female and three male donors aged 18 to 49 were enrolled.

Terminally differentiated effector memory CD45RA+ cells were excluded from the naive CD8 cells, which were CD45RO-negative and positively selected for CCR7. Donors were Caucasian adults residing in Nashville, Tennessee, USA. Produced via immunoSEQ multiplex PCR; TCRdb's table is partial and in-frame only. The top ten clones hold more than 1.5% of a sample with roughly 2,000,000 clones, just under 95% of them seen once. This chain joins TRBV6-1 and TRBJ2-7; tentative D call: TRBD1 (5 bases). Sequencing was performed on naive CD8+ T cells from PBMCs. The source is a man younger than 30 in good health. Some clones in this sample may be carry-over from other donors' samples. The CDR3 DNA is TGTGCCAGCAGTGAAGCGCAGGTCGGCAGGGCTTACGAGCAGTACTTC. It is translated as CASSEAQVGRAYEQYF.